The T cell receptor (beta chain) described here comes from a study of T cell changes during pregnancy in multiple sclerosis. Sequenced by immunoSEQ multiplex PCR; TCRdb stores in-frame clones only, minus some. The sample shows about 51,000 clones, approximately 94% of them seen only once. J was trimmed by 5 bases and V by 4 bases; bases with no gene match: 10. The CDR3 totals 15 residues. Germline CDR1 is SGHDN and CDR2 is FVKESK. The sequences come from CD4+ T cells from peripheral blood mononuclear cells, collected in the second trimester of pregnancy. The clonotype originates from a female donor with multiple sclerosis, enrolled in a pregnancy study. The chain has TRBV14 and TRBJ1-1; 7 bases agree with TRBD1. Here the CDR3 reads CASSLTTGVGTEAFF. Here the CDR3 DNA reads TGTGCCAGCAGCCTTACTACAGGGGTTGGGACTGAAGCTTTCTTT.